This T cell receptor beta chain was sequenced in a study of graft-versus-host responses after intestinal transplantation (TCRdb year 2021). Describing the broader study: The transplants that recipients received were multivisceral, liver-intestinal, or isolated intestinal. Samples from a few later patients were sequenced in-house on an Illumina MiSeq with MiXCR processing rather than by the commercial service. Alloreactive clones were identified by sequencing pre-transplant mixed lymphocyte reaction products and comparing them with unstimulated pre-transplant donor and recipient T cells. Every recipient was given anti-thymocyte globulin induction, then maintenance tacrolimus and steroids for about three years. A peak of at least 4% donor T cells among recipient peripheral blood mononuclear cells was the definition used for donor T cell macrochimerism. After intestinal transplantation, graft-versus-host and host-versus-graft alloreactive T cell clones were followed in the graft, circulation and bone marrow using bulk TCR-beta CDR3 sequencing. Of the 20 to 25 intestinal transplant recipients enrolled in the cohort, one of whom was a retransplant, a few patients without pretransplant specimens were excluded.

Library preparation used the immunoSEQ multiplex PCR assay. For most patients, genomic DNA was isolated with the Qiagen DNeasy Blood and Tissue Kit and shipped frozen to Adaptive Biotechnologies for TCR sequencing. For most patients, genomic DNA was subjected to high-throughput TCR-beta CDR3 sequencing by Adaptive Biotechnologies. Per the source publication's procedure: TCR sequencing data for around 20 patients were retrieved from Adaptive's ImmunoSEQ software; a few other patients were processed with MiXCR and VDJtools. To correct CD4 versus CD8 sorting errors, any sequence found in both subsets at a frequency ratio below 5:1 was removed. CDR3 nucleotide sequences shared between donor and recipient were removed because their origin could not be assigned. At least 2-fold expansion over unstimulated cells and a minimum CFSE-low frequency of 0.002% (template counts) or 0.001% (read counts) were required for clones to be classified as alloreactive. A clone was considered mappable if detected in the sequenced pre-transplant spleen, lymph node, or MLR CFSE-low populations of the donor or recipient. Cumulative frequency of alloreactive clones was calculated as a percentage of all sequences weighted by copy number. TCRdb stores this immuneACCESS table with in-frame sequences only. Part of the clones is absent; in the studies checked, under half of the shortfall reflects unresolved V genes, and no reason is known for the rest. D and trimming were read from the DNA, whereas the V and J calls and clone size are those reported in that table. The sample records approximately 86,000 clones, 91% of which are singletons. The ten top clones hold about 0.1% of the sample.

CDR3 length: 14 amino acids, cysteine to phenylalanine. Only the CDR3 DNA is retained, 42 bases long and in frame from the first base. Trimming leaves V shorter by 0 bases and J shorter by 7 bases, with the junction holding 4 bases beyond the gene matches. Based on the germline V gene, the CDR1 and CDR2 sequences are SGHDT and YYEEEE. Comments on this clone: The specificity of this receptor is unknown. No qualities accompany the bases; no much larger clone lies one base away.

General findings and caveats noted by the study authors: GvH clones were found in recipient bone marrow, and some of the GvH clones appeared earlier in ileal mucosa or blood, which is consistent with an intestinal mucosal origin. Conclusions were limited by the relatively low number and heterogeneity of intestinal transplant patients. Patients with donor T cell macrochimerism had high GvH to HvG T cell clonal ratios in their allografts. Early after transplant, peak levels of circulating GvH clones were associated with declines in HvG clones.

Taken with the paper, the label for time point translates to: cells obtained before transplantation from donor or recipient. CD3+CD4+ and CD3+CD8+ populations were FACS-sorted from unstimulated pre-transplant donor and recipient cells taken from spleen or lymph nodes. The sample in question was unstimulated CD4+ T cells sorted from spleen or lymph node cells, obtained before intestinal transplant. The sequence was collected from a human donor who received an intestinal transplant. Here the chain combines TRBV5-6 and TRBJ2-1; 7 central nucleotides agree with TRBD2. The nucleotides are TGTGCCAGCAGCTTGGCGGGGGGATCAAATGAGCAGTTCTTC. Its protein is CASSLAGGSNEQFF.